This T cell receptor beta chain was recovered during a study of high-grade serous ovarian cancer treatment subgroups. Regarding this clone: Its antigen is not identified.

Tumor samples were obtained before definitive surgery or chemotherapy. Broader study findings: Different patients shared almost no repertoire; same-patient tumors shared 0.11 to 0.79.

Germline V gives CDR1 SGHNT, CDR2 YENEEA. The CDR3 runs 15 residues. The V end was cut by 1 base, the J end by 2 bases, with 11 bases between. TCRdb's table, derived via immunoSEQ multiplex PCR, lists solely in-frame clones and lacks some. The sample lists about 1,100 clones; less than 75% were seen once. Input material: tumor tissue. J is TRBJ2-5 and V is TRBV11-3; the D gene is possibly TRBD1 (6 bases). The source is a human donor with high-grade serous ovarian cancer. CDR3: CASSLGSRGQETQYF. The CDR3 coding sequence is TGTGCCAGCAGCTTAGGCTCCAGGGGACAAGAGACCCAGTACTTC.